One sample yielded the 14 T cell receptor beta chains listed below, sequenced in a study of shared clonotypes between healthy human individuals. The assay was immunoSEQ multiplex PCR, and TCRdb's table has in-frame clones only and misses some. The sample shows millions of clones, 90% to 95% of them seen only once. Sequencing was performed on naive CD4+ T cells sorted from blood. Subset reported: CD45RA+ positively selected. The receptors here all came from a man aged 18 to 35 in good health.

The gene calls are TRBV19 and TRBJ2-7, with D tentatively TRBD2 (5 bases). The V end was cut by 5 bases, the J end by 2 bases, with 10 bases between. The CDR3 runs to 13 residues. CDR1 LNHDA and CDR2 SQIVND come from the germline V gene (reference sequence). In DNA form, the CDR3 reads TGTGCCAGTAGTCCGAGGGTTACCTACGAGCAGTACTTC. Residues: CASSPRVTYEQYF.

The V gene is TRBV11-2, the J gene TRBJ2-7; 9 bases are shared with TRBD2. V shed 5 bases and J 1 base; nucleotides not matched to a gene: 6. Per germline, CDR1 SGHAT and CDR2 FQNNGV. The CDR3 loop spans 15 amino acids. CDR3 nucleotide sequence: TGTGCCAGCAGCCCAGTCGCGGGAGGGTCCTACGAGCAGTACTTC. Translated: CASSPVAGGSYEQYF.

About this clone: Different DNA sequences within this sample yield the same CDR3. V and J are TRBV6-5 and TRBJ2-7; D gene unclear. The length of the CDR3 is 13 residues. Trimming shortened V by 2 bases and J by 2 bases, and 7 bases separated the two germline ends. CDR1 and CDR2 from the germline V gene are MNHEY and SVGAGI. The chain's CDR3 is CASSYGRAYEQYF. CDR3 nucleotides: TGTGCCAGCAGTTACGGCAGAGCCTACGAGCAGTACTTC.

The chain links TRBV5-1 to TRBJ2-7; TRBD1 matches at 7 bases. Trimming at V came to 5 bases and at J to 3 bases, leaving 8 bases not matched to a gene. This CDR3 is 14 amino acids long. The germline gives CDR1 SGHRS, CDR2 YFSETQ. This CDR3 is CASRGRQGDYEQYF. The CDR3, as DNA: TGCGCCAGCAGGGGGCGACAGGGAGACTACGAGCAGTACTTC. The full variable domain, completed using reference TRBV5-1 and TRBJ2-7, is KAGVTQTPRYLIKTRGQQVTLSCSPISGHRSVSWYQQTPGQGLQFLFEYFSETQRNKGNFPGRFSGRQFSNSRSEMNVSTLELGDSALYLCASRGRQGDYEQYFGPGTRLTVT.

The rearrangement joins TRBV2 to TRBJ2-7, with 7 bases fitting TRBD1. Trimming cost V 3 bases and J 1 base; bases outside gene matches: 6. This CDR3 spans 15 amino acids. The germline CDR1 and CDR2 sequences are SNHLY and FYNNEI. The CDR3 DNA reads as TGTGCCAGCAGTGAGGGGCAGGGGGTGTCCTACGAGCAGTACTTC. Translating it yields CASSEGQGVSYEQYF.

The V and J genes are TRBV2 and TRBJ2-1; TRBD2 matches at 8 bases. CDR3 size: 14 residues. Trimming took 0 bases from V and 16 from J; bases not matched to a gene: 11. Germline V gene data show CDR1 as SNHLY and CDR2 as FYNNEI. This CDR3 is CASSEALPGGPDFF. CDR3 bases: TGTGCCAGCAGTGAAGCGCTGCCGGGAGGGCCTGATTTCTTC.

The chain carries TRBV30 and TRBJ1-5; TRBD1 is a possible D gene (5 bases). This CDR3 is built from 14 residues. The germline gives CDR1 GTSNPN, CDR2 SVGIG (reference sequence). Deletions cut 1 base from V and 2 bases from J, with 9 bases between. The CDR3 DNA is TGTGCCTGGAGTGGGGGGATCGGCAATCAGCCCCAGCATTTT. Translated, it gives CAWSGGIGNQPQHF. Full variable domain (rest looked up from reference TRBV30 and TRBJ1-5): SQTIHQWPATLVQPVGSPLSLECTVEGTSNPNLYWYRQAAGRGLQLLFYSVGIGQISSEVPQNLSASRPQDRQFILSSKKLLLSDSGFYLCAWSGGIGNQPQHFGDGTRLSIL.

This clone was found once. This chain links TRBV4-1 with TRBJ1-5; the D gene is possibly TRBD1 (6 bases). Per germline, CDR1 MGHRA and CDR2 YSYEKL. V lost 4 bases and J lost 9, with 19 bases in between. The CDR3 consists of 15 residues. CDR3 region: CASSPWGGGGRPQHF. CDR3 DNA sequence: TGCGCCAGCAGCCCGTGGGGGGGAGGGGGAAGGCCCCAGCATTTT.

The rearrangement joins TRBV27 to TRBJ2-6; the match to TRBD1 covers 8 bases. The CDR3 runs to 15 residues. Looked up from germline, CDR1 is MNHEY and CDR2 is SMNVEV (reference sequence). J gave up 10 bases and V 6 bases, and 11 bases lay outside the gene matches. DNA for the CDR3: TGTGCCAGCAGCCTCGACAGGGGACGGCCAAACGTCCTGACTTTC. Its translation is CASSLDRGRPNVLTF.

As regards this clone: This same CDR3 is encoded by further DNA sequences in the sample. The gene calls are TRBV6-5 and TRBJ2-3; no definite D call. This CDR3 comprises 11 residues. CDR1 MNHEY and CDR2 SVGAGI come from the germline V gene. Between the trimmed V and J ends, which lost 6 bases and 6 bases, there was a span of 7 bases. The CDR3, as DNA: TGTGCCAGCAGCCCTGGGGATACGCAGTATTTT. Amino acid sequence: CASSPGDTQYF.

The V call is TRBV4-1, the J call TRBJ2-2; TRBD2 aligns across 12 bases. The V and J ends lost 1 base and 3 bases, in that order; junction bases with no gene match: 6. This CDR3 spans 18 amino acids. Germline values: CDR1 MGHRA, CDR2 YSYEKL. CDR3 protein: CASSQGLAGGPDTGELFF. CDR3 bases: TGCGCCAGCAGCCAAGGCCTAGCGGGAGGGCCAGACACCGGGGAGCTGTTTTTT.

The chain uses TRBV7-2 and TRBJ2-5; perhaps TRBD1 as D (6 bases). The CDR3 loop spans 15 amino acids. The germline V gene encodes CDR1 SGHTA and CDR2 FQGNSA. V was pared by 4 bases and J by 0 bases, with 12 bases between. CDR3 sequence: CASSSGHLYQETQYF. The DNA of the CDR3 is TGTGCCAGCAGCTCGGGACACCTGTACCAAGAGACCCAGTACTTC. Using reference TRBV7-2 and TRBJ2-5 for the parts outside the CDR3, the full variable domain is GAGVSQSPSNKVTEKGKDVELRCDPISGHTALYWYRQSLGQGLEFLIYFQGNSAPDKSGLPSDRFSAERTGGSVSTLTIQRTQQEDSAVYLCASSSGHLYQETQYFGPGTRLLVL.

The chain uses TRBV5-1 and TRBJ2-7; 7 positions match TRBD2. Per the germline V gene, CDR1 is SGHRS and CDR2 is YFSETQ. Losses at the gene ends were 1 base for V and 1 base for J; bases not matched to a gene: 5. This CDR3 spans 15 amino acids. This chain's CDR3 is CASSLPLAESYEQYF. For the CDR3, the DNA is TGCGCCAGCAGCTTGCCTCTAGCGGAATCCTACGAGCAGTACTTC. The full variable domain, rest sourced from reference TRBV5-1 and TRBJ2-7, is KAGVTQTPRYLIKTRGQQVTLSCSPISGHRSVSWYQQTPGQGLQFLFEYFSETQRNKGNFPGRFSGRQFSNSRSEMNVSTLELGDSALYLCASSLPLAESYEQYFGPGTRLTVT.

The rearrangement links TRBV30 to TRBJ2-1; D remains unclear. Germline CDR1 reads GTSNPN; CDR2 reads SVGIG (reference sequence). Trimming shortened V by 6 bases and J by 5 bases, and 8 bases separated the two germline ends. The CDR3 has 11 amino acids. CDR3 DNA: TGTGCCTGCGCCCCCGACAATGAGCAGTTCTTC. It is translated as CACAPDNEQFF.